The 16 T cell receptor beta chains reported below all come from one sample, sequenced in a study of blood T cells in healthy people across ages. The second PCR ran about 6 to 12 cycles with a sample-barcoded 5' primer and J-beta primers. TCRdb reprocessed the 5' RACE reads via MiXCR and lists one record per CDR3 protein. This sample has 270,000 or so distinct CDR3 sequences; around 29% occur once, and the top ten carry 25% to 35%. Sample: blood. The receptors derive from a woman aged 70 to 79 in good health.

The chain uses TRBV12-3 or TRBV12-4 and TRBJ1-2; D possibly corresponds to TRBD1 (6 bases). Deletions cut 7 bases from V and 8 bases from J, with 17 bases between. This CDR3 has 13 amino acids. The CDR3 DNA reads as TGTGCCAGCACCTTGGGGGCCAGGGGAGGCTACACCTTC. It is translated as CASTLGARGGYTF.

This clonotype occurred once. One end of the junction is discordant with germline, which a read error may explain. The V and J genes are TRBV18 and TRBJ1-2; D may be TRBD1 (6 bases). This CDR3 spans 14 amino acids. Germline loops: CDR1 KGHSH, CDR2 LQKENI. The CDR3 spells CASSPTDSQRTFAF. In DNA, the CDR3 is TGTGCCAGCTCACCTACGGACAGCCAAAGGACTTTCGCCTTC.

This clonotype has a handful of counts. The V and J genes are TRBV5-1 and TRBJ2-3; D unclear. Trimming removed 3 bases at V and 3 bases at J, with 17 bases between. There are 16 residues in the CDR3. The germline V gene encodes CDR1 SGHRS and CDR2 YFSETQ. CDR3 coding DNA: TGCGCCAGCAGCTCGCAGGCAGCAGGATTGACAGATACGCAGTATTTT. Its translation: CASSSQAAGLTDTQYF.

This clonotype was recorded a few times. The chain carries TRBV24-1 and TRBJ2-2, with TRBD2 identical over 9 bases. The J segment lost 3 bases and the V segment lost 3 bases, leaving 4 bases of the junction unmatched. Germline CDR1 reads KGHDR; CDR2 reads SFDVKD. The CDR3 contains 16 residues. DNA of the CDR3: TGTGCCACCAGTGATGATAGCGGGAGACACACCGGGGAGCTGTTTTTT. It translates to CATSDDSGRHTGELFF.

Only a few counts were recorded for this clonotype. The chain links TRBV7-9 to TRBJ2-5; D remains unclear. From germline, CDR1 is SEHNR and CDR2 FQNEAQ (reference sequence). The CDR3 is made up of 12 amino acids. The ends were cut back, 5 bases at V and 5 bases at J, with 9 bases in the middle. The DNA of the CDR3 is TGTGCCAGCAGCACGGTCGGGGAGACCCAGTACTTC. Encoded protein: CASSTVGETQYF.

V gene TRBV20-1 combines with J gene TRBJ2-3, with 14 positions matching TRBD2. J was trimmed by 2 bases and V by 5 bases; bases with no gene match: 3. This CDR3 contains 15 residues. Germline CDR1 DFQATT, CDR2 SNEGSKA (reference sequence). CDR3: CSAGTSGGITDTQYF. In DNA form, the CDR3 reads TGCAGTGCTGGGACTAGCGGGGGCATCACAGATACGCAGTATTTT.

This clonotype has a handful of counts. V and J are TRBV20-1 and TRBJ2-7; 7 bases fit TRBD2. Looked up from germline, CDR1 is DFQATT and CDR2 is SNEGSKA (reference sequence). The ends lost 6 bases at V and 7 bases at J; junction bases unmatched: 15. CDR3 length: 14 residues. CDR3 in DNA: TGCAGTGCCTGGGGAGCGGGATCCGGGGGAGAGCAGTACTTC. Its protein is CSAWGAGSGGEQYF.

J is TRBJ1-1 and V is TRBV29-1; the D gene is possibly TRBD1 (5 bases). The CDR3 sequence is 15 residues long. V lost 4 bases to trimming and J lost 0 bases, with 15 bases between them. Germline-derived CDR1 and CDR2 are SQVTM and ANQGSEA. DNA for the CDR3: TGCAGCGTTGGGGGCCGGGACGGAGTGAACACTGAAGCTTTCTTT. Protein: CSVGGRDGVNTEAFF.

About this clonotype: The junction departs from germline at one end; a sequencing error may be responsible. The chain employs TRBV12-3 or TRBV12-4 and TRBJ1-3; no clear D gene. The CDR3 is made up of 14 amino acids. CDR3 region: CASSLSPFGNTTYF. DNA of the CDR3: TGTGCCAGCAGCCTATCACCTTTTGGAAACACCACATATTTT.

V is TRBV5-1 and J is TRBJ1-2; D is undetermined. The V gene's germline CDR1 is SGHRS and CDR2 YFSETQ. The CDR3 has 12 residues. Trimming stripped 4 bases from V and 7 bases from J, with 11 bases between. Here the CDR3 reads CASSLGGAGYTF. The CDR3 coding sequence is TGCGCCAGCAGCCTCGGAGGAGCTGGCTACACCTTC.

J is TRBJ1-1 and V is TRBV4-2, with D unresolved. The germline V gene has CDR1 LGHNA and CDR2 YNFKEQ. The germline V and J ends were trimmed by 2 bases and 3 bases, with 13 bases remaining between them. The CDR3 runs to 15 residues. As DNA, the CDR3 is TGTGCCAGCAGCCAACCTCGAGGGCTCGACACTGAAGCTTTCTTT. Protein sequence: CASSQPRGLDTEAFF.

This clonotype came up once. This rearrangement joins TRBV5-5 to TRBJ1-4; D uncertain. Germline-derived CDR1 and CDR2 are SGHKS and YYEKEE (reference sequence). CDR3 length: 17 residues. The ends were cut back, 5 bases at V and 0 bases at J, with 17 bases in the middle. Here the CDR3 reads CASSPFAVLATNEKLFF. The CDR3 DNA is TGTGCCAGCAGTCCCTTTGCGGTTCTCGCAACTAATGAAAAACTGTTTTTT.

The V and J genes are TRBV7-2 and TRBJ2-7; D might be TRBD2 (5 bases). Trimming pared 5 bases from V and 0 bases from J, leaving 14 bases between. The germline CDR1 and CDR2 sequences are SGHTA and FQGNSA. This CDR3 has 15 residues. The CDR3 reads CASSARTGSSYEQYF. The DNA of the CDR3 is TGTGCCAGCAGCGCAAGGACTGGGAGCTCCTACGAGCAGTACTTC.

This sequence joins TRBV20-1 and TRBJ1-6, with TRBD1 matching 7 bases. The V gene end was trimmed by 3 bases and the J gene end by 5 bases; junction bases not matched to a gene: 7. This CDR3 contains 15 residues. In germline, CDR1 is DFQATT, CDR2 SNEGSKA (reference sequence). The CDR3 reads CSASPPGQNNSPLHF. For the CDR3, the DNA is TGCAGTGCTAGTCCTCCGGGACAGAATAATTCACCCCTCCACTTT.

This clonotype turned up a few times. The rearrangement links TRBV20-1 to TRBJ1-2; tentative D call: TRBD1 (6 bases). Trimming cost V 0 bases and J 5 bases, with 16 bases left between them. CDR3 length equals 15 residues. Germline CDR1 and CDR2: DFQATT and SNEGSKA (reference sequence). As DNA, the CDR3 is TGCAGTGCTAGAGATACTCCACAGGGTTTTTATGGCTACACCTTC. As protein: CSARDTPQGFYGYTF.

This chain links TRBV29-1 with TRBJ1-4, with 9 bases fitting TRBD1. The CDR3 runs 13 residues. The germline gives CDR1 SQVTM, CDR2 ANQGSEA. Trimming cost V 5 bases and J 7 bases; bases outside gene matches: 5. The CDR3 sequence is CSVLGQGGEKLFF. CDR3 nucleotide sequence: TGCAGCGTTCTGGGACAGGGTGGTGAAAAACTGTTTTTT.